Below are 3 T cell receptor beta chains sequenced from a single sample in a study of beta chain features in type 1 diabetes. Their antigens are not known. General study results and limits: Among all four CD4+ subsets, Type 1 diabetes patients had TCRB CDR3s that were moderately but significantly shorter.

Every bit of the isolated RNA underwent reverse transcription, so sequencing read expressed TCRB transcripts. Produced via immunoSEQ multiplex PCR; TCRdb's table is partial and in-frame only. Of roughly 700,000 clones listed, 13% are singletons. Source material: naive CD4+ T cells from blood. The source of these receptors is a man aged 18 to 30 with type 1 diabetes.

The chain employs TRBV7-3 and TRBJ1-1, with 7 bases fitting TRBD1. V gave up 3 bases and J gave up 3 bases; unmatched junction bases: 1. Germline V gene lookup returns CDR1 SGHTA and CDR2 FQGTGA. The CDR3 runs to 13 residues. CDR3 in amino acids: CASSFGTDTEAFF. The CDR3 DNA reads TGTGCCAGCAGCTTTGGGACAGACACTGAAGCTTTCTTT.

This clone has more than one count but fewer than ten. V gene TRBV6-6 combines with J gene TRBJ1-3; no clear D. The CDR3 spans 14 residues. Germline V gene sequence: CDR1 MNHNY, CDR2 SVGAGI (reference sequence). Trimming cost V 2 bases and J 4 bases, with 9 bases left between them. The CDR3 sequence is CASSYERYGNTIYF. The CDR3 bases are TGTGCCAGCAGTTACGAGCGTTACGGAAACACCATATATTTT.

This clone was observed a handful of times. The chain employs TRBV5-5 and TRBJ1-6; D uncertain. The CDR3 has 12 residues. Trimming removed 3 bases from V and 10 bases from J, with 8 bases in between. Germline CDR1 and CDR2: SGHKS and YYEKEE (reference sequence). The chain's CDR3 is CASSWSGSPLHF. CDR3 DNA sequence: TGTGCCAGCAGCTGGAGCGGGTCACCCCTCCACTTT.